Listed below are T cell receptor beta chains from one sample, sequenced in a study of identifying expanded T cells in peripheral blood. Profiling relied on immunoSEQ multiplex PCR, and the TCRdb table lists in-frame clones only, not all of them. Of over 100,000 clones in the sample, approximately 90% were seen once. The sequencing input was blood. The receptors derive from a person aged 18 to 75 in good health. Both conserved end residues are trimmed from each CDR3.

len	j_gene	v_gene	CDR3aa
12	TRBJ2-7	TRBV5-1	ASSLAGGLYEQY
14	TRBJ1-1	TRBV14	ASSQDGGRGNTEAF
14	TRBJ2-3	TRBV9	ASSASLAGGADTQY
15	TRBJ2-2	TRBV7-9	ASSPLGLDRDTGELF
14	TRBJ2-2	TRBV7-2	ASSSWQGVLSGELF
12	TRBJ1-2	TRBV7-8	ASSADRGNYGYT
13	TRBJ1-2	TRBV7-9	ASSQQIGTGPGYT
13	TRBJ1-5	TRBV4-3	ASSQDWQANQPQH
9	TRBJ1-1	TRBV2	ASSEPDEAF
11	TRBJ2-6	TRBV13	ASRRAGANVLT
13	TRBJ2-1	TRBV7-2	ASSLVAGGPSGQF
11	TRBJ2-7	TRBV5-5	ASSLQGAYEQY
13	TRBJ1-2	TRBV5-1	ASSFSQGANYGYT
14	TRBJ2-5	TRBV7-2	AGSRSRRGGQETQY
12	TRBJ1-3	TRBV6-5	ASSRRDGGNTIY
12	TRBJ1-4	TRBV7-9	ASSRQAPNEKLF
12	TRBJ2-7	TRBV2	ASSTSGRAFEQY
12	TRBJ2-1	TRBV7-9	ASSLLIGVGEQF
12	TRBJ1-1	TRBV7-3	ASSPGTANTEAF
12	TRBJ2-6	TRBV19	ATTDLSGANVLT
7	TRBJ2-5	TRBV20-1	SVAETQY
17	TRBJ2-1	TRBV5-1	ASSSSSWGRRTKSAEQF
10	TRBJ1-2	TRBV30	AWMGSNYGYT
13	TRBJ1-5	TRBV27	ASSLRGESNQPQH
13	TRBJ1-2	TRBV9	ASSVGPGSDYGYT
8	TRBJ2-7	TRBV20-1	SARLGEQY
11	TRBJ1-1	TRBV28	ASSLEGGTAAF
14	TRBJ2-7	TRBV4-2	ASSQAHQASSYEQY
14	TRBJ2-3	TRBV18	ASSDGLAVRGDTQY
14	TRBJ2-7	TRBV5-6	ASSRRGWEASYEQY
16	TRBJ1-5	TRBV6-4	ASSDGGCGHRWNQPQH
14	TRBJ2-3	TRBV14	ASSQPIAGSVDTQY
12	TRBJ1-3	TRBV30	AWSVGAAGNTIY
12	TRBJ1-4	TRBV7-9	ASTWGQGGEKLF
11	TRBJ2-1	TRBV21-1	ASIVGGSYEQF
14	TRBJ2-4	TRBV10-1	ASSGAGGPTRNIQY
9	TRBJ2-1	TRBV29-1	SAPGGNEQF
13	TRBJ1-6	TRBV6-6	ASSSPGQPNSPLH
14	TRBJ2-3	TRBV5-4	ASSFRLAGDTDTQY
13	TRBJ2-3	TRBV6-5	ASSSSGRAADTQY
10	TRBJ1-2	TRBV5-1	ASSLGQDGYT
12	TRBJ1-4	TRBV6-5	ASMGEGHGVELF
14	TRBJ2-7	TRBV5-1	ASSLGRQDPSYEQY
14	TRBJ2-7	TRBV7-7	ASSKGLAGGLYEQY
13	TRBJ2-7	TRBV7-2	ASSGLAGGTYEQY
13	TRBJ1-1	TRBV4-1	ASSPGQGVRTEAF
9	TRBJ2-7	TRBV20-1	SATESYEQY
15	TRBJ1-1	TRBV5-1	ASSPRNRGEMNTEAF
15	TRBJ2-2	TRBV19	ASSIRSGTGFTGELF
11	TRBJ2-2	TRBV5-1	ASSSPYTGELF
13	TRBJ1-1	TRBV4-3	ASSQGTGWDTEAF
14	TRBJ2-7	TRBV7-2	ASSLWTGRGGYEQY
13	TRBJ1-1	TRBV6-5	ASSQAGTVNTEAF
14	TRBJ1-1	TRBV9	ASSVAPRAGITEAF